The 29 T cell receptor beta chains below all came from one sample that was sequenced in a study of shared clonotypes between healthy human individuals. Sequenced by immunoSEQ multiplex PCR; TCRdb stores in-frame clones only, minus some. There are hundreds of thousands of clones in the sample; 72% occur only once, and about 2% lies in the top ten. Sequences were obtained from memory CD4+ T cells sorted from blood. Documented subset: CD45RA-negative fraction. These receptors were taken from a woman under 40 in good health.

The V and J genes are TRBV28 and TRBJ2-2; 8 bases match TRBD2. This CDR3 spans 15 amino acids. V was clipped by 6 bases and J by 5 bases; unmatched bases: 8. CDR1 is MDHEN and CDR2 is SYDVKM in the germline V gene. CDR3 in DNA: TGTGCCAGCAGAGGAGCGGGAGCGGGGACCGGGGAGCTGTTTTTT. Translated: CASRGAGAGTGELFF.

J is TRBJ1-2 and V is TRBV9, with unresolved D. In germline, CDR1 is SGDLS, CDR2 YYNGEE. There are 14 residues in the CDR3. The ends were cut back, 0 bases at V and 7 bases at J, with 13 bases in the middle. The CDR3 spells CASSVASARGGYTF. The CDR3 DNA follows: TGTGCCAGCAGCGTAGCGAGCGCCCGGGGTGGCTACACCTTC.

The gene calls are TRBV6-1 and TRBJ2-3; the D is unclear. V was pared by 6 bases and J by 4 bases, with 11 bases between. This CDR3 has 13 amino acids. Looked up from germline, CDR1 is MNHNS and CDR2 is SASEGT. The CDR3: CASRAPAPDTQYF. The CDR3 nucleotides read TGTGCCAGCAGGGCCCCGGCGCCAGATACGCAGTATTTT.

The CDR3 region is CASSQLHDEQFF. As DNA, the CDR3 is TGTGCCAGCAGCCAGTTGCATGATGAGCAGTTCTTC. The chain is built from TRBV4-2 and TRBJ2-1; D gene unclear. The V end was cut by 3 bases, the J end by 8 bases, with 8 bases between. Per the germline V gene, CDR1 is LGHNA and CDR2 is YNFKEQ. The CDR3 is made up of 12 amino acids.

This chain uses TRBV7-2 with TRBJ2-3, with TRBD2 as a possible D gene (7 bases). Germline assignment: CDR1 SGHTA and CDR2 FQGNSA. The CDR3 runs 15 residues. V was pared by 5 bases and J by 5 bases, with 17 bases between. The CDR3 DNA reads TGTGCCAGCAGCCCCCATGGGGGCGGGGGAGATACGCAGTATTTT. This encodes CASSPHGGGGDTQYF.

This clone turned up a few times. The chain combines TRBV18 with TRBJ1-4; D is undetermined. Germline CDR1 reads KGHSH; CDR2 reads LQKENI. Trimming pared 4 bases from V and 0 bases from J, leaving 6 bases between. The CDR3 consists of 14 residues. The CDR3 sequence is CASSRDSTNEKLFF. As DNA, the CDR3 is TGTGCCAGCTCACGGGATTCAACTAATGAAAAACTGTTTTTT.

This chain links TRBV5-1 with TRBJ2-7; no clear D. Germline CDR1 is SGHRS and CDR2 is YFSETQ. V was clipped by 2 bases and J by 5 bases, with 11 bases between them. The CDR3 spans 13 residues. The CDR3 spells CASSFSRIHEQYF. CDR3 DNA sequence: TGCGCCAGCAGCTTTTCCAGGATCCACGAGCAGTACTTC.

V and J are TRBV7-8 and TRBJ2-1; 13 positions agree with TRBD2. Germline CDR1 and CDR2: SGHVS and FQNEAQ. The CDR3 totals 18 residues. Trimming at V came to 5 bases and at J to 1 base, leaving 8 bases not matched to a gene. The CDR3 spells CASSPGTSGMGSYNEQFF. The DNA for the CDR3 is TGTGCCAGCAGCCCCGGGACTAGCGGGATGGGGTCCTACAATGAGCAGTTCTTC.

This chain uses TRBV5-4 with TRBJ2-1; D call uncertain. CDR1 and CDR2 from the germline V gene are SGHNT and YYREEE (reference sequence). With 4 bases removed from V and 9 bases from J, the gap between germline ends came to 8 bases. The CDR3 covers 11 residues. The CDR3 DNA follows: TGTGCCAGCAGCACTGTGCGTGAGCAGTTCTTC. Its protein is CASSTVREQFF.

The sample holds a few counts of this clone. CDR3 sequence: CASQGANTGELFF. The CDR3 region has the DNA TGTGCCAGTCAGGGGGCGAACACCGGGGAGCTGTTTTTT. This chain joins TRBV28 and TRBJ2-2, with TRBD1 matching 7 bases. This CDR3 spans 13 amino acids. CDR1 is MDHEN and CDR2 is SYDVKM in the germline V gene. V was clipped by 9 bases and J by 0 bases; unmatched bases: 1.

This clone has more than one count but fewer than ten. The chain is built from TRBV6-6 and TRBJ2-7, with D tentatively TRBD1 or TRBD2 (6 bases each). Between the trimmed V and J ends, which lost 7 bases and 2 bases, there was a span of 12 bases. CDR3 length: 13 residues. Germline V lookup: CDR1 MNHNY, CDR2 SVGAGI (reference sequence). For the CDR3, the DNA is TGTGCCAGCACAGGGGACTTAGCCTACGAGCAGTACTTC. Its protein is CASTGDLAYEQYF.

This chain joins TRBV7-2 and TRBJ2-6; no firm D call. This CDR3 has 12 amino acids. With 1 base removed from V and 12 bases from J, the gap between germline ends came to 7 bases. Germline CDR1 is SGHTA and CDR2 is FQGNSA. The CDR3 protein is CASSLESFVLTF. Written as DNA, the CDR3 is TGTGCCAGCAGCTTAGAGTCGTTCGTCCTGACTTTC.

The chain links TRBV7-9 to TRBJ2-1; D perhaps matches TRBD2 (5 bases). V lost 7 bases, J lost 7 bases, and 23 bases lay in between. This CDR3 is 16 amino acids long. The V gene's germline CDR1 is SEHNR and CDR2 FQNEAQ (reference sequence). The CDR3 loop reads CASTPSFLRGSNEQFF. The CDR3 bases are TGTGCCAGCACCCCTTCATTCCTTCGGGGTAGTAATGAGCAGTTCTTC.

The chain couples TRBV6-1 to TRBJ1-5, with 8 bases lining up with TRBD1. The V and J ends lost 9 bases and 3 bases, in that order; junction bases with no gene match: 7. Germline loops: CDR1 MNHNS, CDR2 SASEGT. CDR3 length: 14 residues. This CDR3 is CASWDRLNNQPQHF. In nucleotides, the CDR3 is TGTGCCAGTTGGGACAGGCTCAACAATCAGCCCCAGCATTTT.

This chain joins TRBV9 and TRBJ2-1; D may match TRBD1 or TRBD2 (5 bases each). With 3 bases removed from V and 11 bases from J, the gap between germline ends came to 12 bases. This CDR3 contains 12 residues. Germline V gene data show CDR1 as SGDLS and CDR2 as YYNGEE. The CDR3 region is CASSGRDAKQFF. CDR3 sequence (DNA): TGTGCCAGCAGCGGCCGGGACGCAAAGCAGTTCTTC.

The chain carries TRBV6-5 and TRBJ2-7; 12 positions match TRBD2. The V segment lost 6 bases and the J segment 0 bases; nucleotides outside the gene matches: 3. Germline V gene sequence: CDR1 MNHEY, CDR2 SVGAGI. The CDR3 runs to 15 residues. DNA of the CDR3: TGTGCCAGCAGAGAACTAGCGGGGGGCTCCTACGAGCAGTACTTC. This sequence encodes CASRELAGGSYEQYF.

The chain combines TRBV25-1 with TRBJ2-1; TRBD1 matches 9 bases. The CDR3 totals 15 residues. The junction had 12 bases not matched to a gene; V was cut back by 1 base and J by 14 bases. The V gene's germline CDR1 is MGHDK and CDR2 SYGVNS. The CDR3 DNA reads TGTGCCAGCAGTGAATCAGGGACAGGGTCCCTGGAGAAGTTCTTC. It codes for CASSESGTGSLEKFF.

This clone was found a few times. The chain uses TRBV7-9 and TRBJ2-3; 11 bases map to TRBD2. Germline-derived CDR1 and CDR2 are SEHNR and FQNEAQ (reference sequence). The CDR3 loop spans 16 amino acids. The junction had 4 bases not matched to a gene; V was cut back by 5 bases and J by 0 bases. Here the CDR3 reads CASSTGLAVSTDTQYF. The CDR3 region has the DNA TGTGCCAGCAGCACGGGACTAGCGGTTAGCACAGATACGCAGTATTTT.

V usage is TRBV27 and J usage is TRBJ2-7; TRBD1 matches 9 bases. The CDR3 has 14 residues. CDR1 MNHEY and CDR2 SMNVEV come from the germline V gene (reference sequence). V shed 5 bases and J 5 bases; nucleotides not matched to a gene: 7. The DNA for the CDR3 is TGTGCCAGCAGTGAAGGACAGGGGCGGCACGAGCAGTACTTC. The encoded protein is CASSEGQGRHEQYF.

V usage is TRBV4-1 and J usage is TRBJ2-1; 8 nucleotides align to TRBD2. After removal of 1 base from V and 8 bases from J, the junction contained 13 bases not matched to a gene. The CDR3 sequence is 17 residues long. From germline, CDR1 is MGHRA and CDR2 YSYEKL. The CDR3: CASSQVHPAGDFHEQFF. The CDR3 nucleotides read TGCGCCAGCAGCCAAGTTCACCCAGCGGGAGATTTCCATGAGCAGTTCTTC.

This clone was detected many times. The chain recombines TRBV6-5 with TRBJ2-7; 7 positions match TRBD2. The CDR3 spans 14 residues. Germline V CDR1 and CDR2: MNHEY, SVGAGI. J was trimmed by 2 bases and V by 4 bases; bases with no gene match: 5. CDR3 nucleotides: TGTGCCAGCAGTTCCGGACTAGGCACCTACGAGCAGTACTTC. Amino acid sequence: CASSSGLGTYEQYF.

The CDR3 spells CASSRLAGTNTGELFF. The DNA for the CDR3 is TGTGCCAGCAGCCGACTAGCGGGAACGAACACCGGGGAGCTGTTTTTT. This chain connects TRBV27 to TRBJ2-2; 11 bases match TRBD2. CDR1 is MNHEY, CDR2 SMNVEV, per germline (reference sequence). This CDR3 is 16 amino acids long. V lost 6 bases to trimming and J lost 0 bases; unmatched junction nucleotides: 3.

J is TRBJ2-4 and V is TRBV14; 9 bases map to TRBD2. The V segment lost 1 base and the J segment 0 bases; nucleotides outside the gene matches: 7. CDR1 and CDR2 (germline): SGHDN, FVKESK. CDR3 length: 18 residues. CDR3 amino acids: CASSQGRGRALAKNIQYF. CDR3 coding DNA: TGTGCCAGCAGCCAAGGTCGCGGGAGGGCCCTAGCCAAAAACATTCAGTACTTC.

The rearrangement uses TRBV11-2 and TRBJ1-5, with D possibly matching TRBD1 (5 bases). V lost 1 base, J lost 5 bases, and 9 bases lay in between. The CDR3 has 14 residues. Germline CDR1 SGHAT, CDR2 FQNNGV. CDR3: CASSLGQNHQPQHF. CDR3 bases: TGTGCCAGCAGCTTAGGACAGAATCATCAGCCCCAGCATTTT.

The CDR3, as DNA: TGTGCCAGCAGTGAAAATCATGGCTACGAGCAGTACTTC. Its protein product is CASSENHGYEQYF. The rearrangement uses TRBV6-5 and TRBJ2-7; D is unresolved. The CDR3 extends over 13 amino acids. Germline V gene lookup returns CDR1 MNHEY and CDR2 SVGAGI. V shed 5 bases and J shed 3 bases, with 11 bases lying between them.

To note about this clone: The same CDR3 arises from other DNA sequences in this sample as well. The chain recombines TRBV5-1 with TRBJ2-7; 12 bases match TRBD2. Germline V gives CDR1 SGHRS, CDR2 YFSETQ. This CDR3 is built from 14 residues. Trimming cost V 4 bases and J 5 bases; bases outside gene matches: 4. The CDR3 sequence: CASSPTSGSDEQYF. The CDR3 nucleotides are TGCGCCAGCAGCCCGACTAGCGGGAGTGACGAGCAGTACTTC.

Concerning this clone itself: This sample includes further DNA sequences coding for the same CDR3. The chain is built from TRBV2 and TRBJ2-3; 9 bases match TRBD2. The CDR3 sequence is 15 residues long. The germline V gene encodes CDR1 SNHLY and CDR2 FYNNEI. With 5 bases clipped from V and 3 bases from J, the junction kept 6 bases outside the gene matches. For the CDR3, the DNA is TGTGCCAGCAGTCCTTTGACTAGCGGAACAGATACGCAGTATTTT. Its protein is CASSPLTSGTDTQYF. Variable domain in full (rest from reference TRBV2 and TRBJ2-3): EPEVTQTPSHQVTQMGQEVILRCVPISNHLYFYWYRQILGQKVEFLVSFYNNEISEKSEIFDDQFSVERPDGSNFTLKIRSTKLEDSAMYFCASSPLTSGTDTQYFGPGTRLTVL.

V and J are TRBV4-2 and TRBJ2-3, with D possibly being TRBD2 (6 bases). Trimming left V 1 base short and J 2 bases short, with 10 bases between. Germline V CDR1 and CDR2: LGHNA, YNFKEQ. This CDR3 region has 15 residues. Here the CDR3 DNA reads TGTGCCAGCAGCCAAGTCCCGGGACTCACAGATACGCAGTATTTT. Residues: CASSQVPGLTDTQYF.

This clone was observed a single time. Other DNA sequences in the sample encode the same CDR3. This chain uses TRBV6-5 with TRBJ2-7; TRBD2 agrees at 12 bases. CDR1 and CDR2 (germline): MNHEY, SVGAGI. This CDR3 comprises 15 residues. After removal of 2 bases from V and 4 bases from J, the junction contained 3 bases not matched to a gene. The DNA for the CDR3 is TGTGCCAGCAGTTACAGTGGACTAGCGGGGTACGAGCAGTACTTC. Amino acid sequence: CASSYSGLAGYEQYF.